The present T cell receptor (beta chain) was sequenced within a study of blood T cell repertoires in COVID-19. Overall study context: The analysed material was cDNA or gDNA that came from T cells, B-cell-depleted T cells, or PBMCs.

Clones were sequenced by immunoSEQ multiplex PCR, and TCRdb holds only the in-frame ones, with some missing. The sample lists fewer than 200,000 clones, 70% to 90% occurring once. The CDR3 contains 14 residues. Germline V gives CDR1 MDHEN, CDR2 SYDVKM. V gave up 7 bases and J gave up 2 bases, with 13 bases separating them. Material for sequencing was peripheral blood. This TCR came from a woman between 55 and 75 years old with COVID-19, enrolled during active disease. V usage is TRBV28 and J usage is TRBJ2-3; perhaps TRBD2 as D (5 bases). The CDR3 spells CASIDSAPTDTQYF. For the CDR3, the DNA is TGTGCCAGCATCGATAGCGCGCCCACAGATACGCAGTATTTT.